Shown below are 31 T cell receptor beta chains from a single sample sequenced in a study of cytomegalovirus exposure and HLA in healthy donors. PCR primers comprised 60 Vbeta and 13 Jbeta primers. Produced via immunoSEQ multiplex PCR; TCRdb's table is partial and in-frame only. The sample table sets out approximately 71,000 clones. The sequenced sample consisted of PBMCs. The receptors were sampled from a female donor in good health and CMV-seropositive.

This rearrangement joins TRBV18 to TRBJ1-1; D is ambiguous. V lost 6 bases and J lost 5, with 13 bases in between. Germline CDR1 is KGHSH and CDR2 is LQKENI. The CDR3 length is 13 residues. CDR3 DNA sequence: TGTGCCAGCTCTTATACTGGGCAGACTGAAGCTTTCTTT. This gives the protein CASSYTGQTEAFF.

The genes are TRBV18 and TRBJ1-4; 8 nucleotides agree with TRBD1. Unmatched junction bases numbered 4, after V lost 3 bases and J lost 4 bases. Germline assignment: CDR1 KGHSH and CDR2 LQKENI. The CDR3 is made up of 15 amino acids. In DNA form, the CDR3 reads TGTGCCAGCTCACCTATGACAGGGGATAATGAAAAACTGTTTTTT. It is translated as CASSPMTGDNEKLFF.

V and J are TRBV5-1 and TRBJ2-1, with 12 nucleotides matching TRBD2. CDR1 is SGHRS, CDR2 YFSETQ, per germline. Unmatched junction bases numbered 7, after V lost 4 bases and J lost 8 bases. The CDR3 extends over 15 amino acids. CDR3 in amino acids: CASSRTSGILDEQFF. DNA of the CDR3: TGCGCCAGCAGCCGGACTAGCGGGATCCTTGATGAGCAGTTCTTC.

The chain carries TRBV15 and TRBJ2-5; tentatively, D is TRBD2 (6 bases). The CDR3 is 17 amino acids. The germline V gene has CDR1 LNHNV and CDR2 YYDKDF (reference sequence). Trimming cost V 1 base and J 5 bases, with 20 bases left between them. The CDR3 loop is CATSRGLIAASGETQYF. CDR3 DNA: TGTGCCACCAGCAGAGGATTAATAGCGGCCTCAGGGGAGACCCAGTACTTC.

The gene calls are TRBV28 and TRBJ1-4; D is undetermined. Germline V lookup: CDR1 MDHEN, CDR2 SYDVKM. Trimming shortened V by 4 bases and J by 7 bases, and 7 bases separated the two germline ends. The CDR3 loop spans 12 amino acids. CDR3 in DNA: TGTGCCAGCAGTTGGGCAGCTGAAAAACTGTTTTTT. It encodes CASSWAAEKLFF.

The chain has TRBV9 and TRBJ2-3; 9 nucleotides match TRBD2. The V gene's germline CDR1 is SGDLS and CDR2 YYNGEE. There are 15 residues in the CDR3. The junction had 3 bases not matched to a gene; V was cut back by 3 bases and J by 1 base. CDR3 nucleotide sequence: TGTGCCAGCAGCGATCGGACTAGCGGCACAGATACGCAGTATTTT. Translated: CASSDRTSGTDTQYF.

This clone is classed as medium-sized (0.01 to 0.1%) by frequency. This rearrangement joins TRBV6-4 to TRBJ2-1, with 7 bases lining up with TRBD2. V dropped 2 bases and J dropped 0; count of bases not matched to a gene: 4. This CDR3 is 16 amino acids long. CDR1 MRHNA and CDR2 SNTAGT come from the germline V gene. The CDR3, as DNA: TGTGCCAGCAGTGACCTCCGGACTAGCTCCTACAATGAGCAGTTCTTC. It specifies CASSDLRTSSYNEQFF.

The chain combines TRBV5-1 with TRBJ1-6; D is ambiguous. Per germline, CDR1 SGHRS and CDR2 YFSETQ. V was shortened by 3 bases and J by 4 bases, with 5 bases between the two germline ends. The CDR3 runs to 13 residues. The CDR3 loop is CASSWEYNSPLHF. DNA for the CDR3: TGCGCCAGCAGCTGGGAGTATAATTCACCCCTCCACTTT.

This chain uses TRBV6-1 with TRBJ2-7, with TRBD1 matching over 9 bases. This CDR3 has 14 residues. Germline lookup yields CDR1 MNHNS and CDR2 SASEGT. The trim removed 4 bases at V and 2 bases at J, leaving 3 bases unmatched. The CDR3 sequence is CASSVRDRAYEQYF. The CDR3 DNA is TGTGCCAGCAGTGTCCGGGACAGGGCCTACGAGCAGTACTTC.

The chain carries TRBV27 and TRBJ2-2, with D possibly matching TRBD2 (5 bases). Germline CDR1 and CDR2: MNHEY and SMNVEV (reference sequence). V was pared by 5 bases and J by 4 bases, with 14 bases between. This CDR3 is built from 15 residues. For the CDR3, the DNA is TGTGCCAGCAGTCCGGCGGGCGGTGGCACCGGGGAGCTGTTTTTT. This translates into CASSPAGGGTGELFF.

The J gene is TRBJ2-3, the V gene TRBV14, with D possibly being TRBD2 (6 bases). Germline CDR1 SGHDN, CDR2 FVKESK. Trimming cost V 1 base and J 2 bases, with 13 bases left between them. This CDR3 comprises 16 residues. The CDR3 sequence is CASSQVRRGNTDTQYF. The DNA of the CDR3 is TGTGCCAGCAGCCAAGTTAGGAGGGGTAACACAGATACGCAGTATTTT.

The chain couples TRBV18 to TRBJ2-2, with D possibly being TRBD2 (6 bases). Per germline, CDR1 KGHSH and CDR2 LQKENI. V lost 3 bases and J 0 bases, leaving 11 bases between the germline ends. The CDR3 loop spans 16 amino acids. CDR3 coding DNA: TGTGCCAGCTCACCTCAGGGAGGAACGAACACCGGGGAGCTGTTTTTT. It yields the protein CASSPQGGTNTGELFF.

The gene calls are TRBV4-1 and TRBJ2-5; tentative D call: TRBD2 (5 bases). The germline V gene encodes CDR1 MGHRA and CDR2 YSYEKL. The CDR3 is 16 residues long. V was clipped by 4 bases and J by 1 base, with 16 bases between them. CDR3 loop: CASSPGTRRSQETQYF. DNA for the CDR3: TGCGCCAGCAGCCCGGGAACAAGGAGGTCCCAAGAGACCCAGTACTTC.

The V call is TRBV11-2, the J call TRBJ2-5; D is perhaps TRBD2 (5 bases). Germline CDR1 reads SGHAT; CDR2 reads FQNNGV. The CDR3 length is 13 residues. V was trimmed by 5 bases and J by 4 bases, leaving 11 bases between them. CDR3 nucleotide sequence: TGTGCCAGCAGCGAGGGCCCGGGAGAGACCCAGTACTTC. It translates to CASSEGPGETQYF. The full variable domain, with the rest looked up from reference TRBV11-2 and TRBJ2-5, is EAGVAQSPRYKIIEKRQSVAFWCNPISGHATLYWYQQILGQGPKLLIQFQNNGVVDDSQLPKDRFSAERLKGVDSTLKIQPAKLEDSAVYLCASSEGPGETQYFGPGTRLLVL.

The gene calls are TRBV29-1 and TRBJ2-7, with D hard to call. The germline gives CDR1 SQVTM, CDR2 ANQGSEA. This CDR3 region has 11 residues. V gave up 7 bases and J gave up 1 base, with 8 bases separating them. Here the CDR3 reads CSAASSYEQYF. CDR3 bases: TGCAGCGCTGCTAGTTCCTACGAGCAGTACTTC.

The chain's CDR3 is CASSLRTGGGEQYF. In DNA, the CDR3 is TGTGCCAGCAGCCTCCGGACAGGGGGCGGCGAGCAGTACTTC. The J gene is TRBJ2-7, the V gene TRBV7-8, with 11 nucleotides matching TRBD1. This CDR3 has 14 residues. The V segment lost 5 bases and the J segment 6 bases; nucleotides outside the gene matches: 6. The germline V gene has CDR1 SGHVS and CDR2 FQNEAQ.

V usage is TRBV19 and J usage is TRBJ1-4; possibly TRBD1 for D (6 bases). This CDR3 has 15 amino acids. Looked up from germline, CDR1 is LNHDA and CDR2 is SQIVND (reference sequence). V was shortened by 4 bases and J by 5 bases, with 14 bases between the two germline ends. The CDR3 nucleotides read TGTGCCAGTAGTAAGAGACAGGTCGCAAATGAAAAACTGTTTTTT. Encoded protein: CASSKRQVANEKLFF.

The J gene is TRBJ2-3, the V gene TRBV5-6; TRBD1 might be the D (5 bases). V dropped 4 bases and J dropped 0 bases, with 15 bases sitting between them. CDR1 SGHDT and CDR2 YYEEEE come from the germline V gene. This CDR3 is built from 16 residues. CDR3 region: CASSRLRQLSTDTQYF. The CDR3 DNA is TGTGCCAGCAGCAGATTAAGACAGTTGAGCACAGATACGCAGTATTTT.

This chain uses TRBV16 with TRBJ1-2; 9 nucleotides match TRBD1. The CDR3 sequence is 14 residues long. Trimming at V came to 1 base and at J to 8 bases, leaving 5 bases not matched to a gene. CDR1 is KGHSY, CDR2 FQNENV, per germline. The CDR3 DNA sequence: TGTGCCAGCAGCCAATTTCGGACAGGGGACGGCTACACCTTC. Translation: CASSQFRTGDGYTF.

V is TRBV2 and J is TRBJ1-5; 8 nucleotides agree with TRBD1. The V gene's germline CDR1 is SNHLY and CDR2 FYNNEI. J lost 1 base, V lost 4 bases, and 0 bases had no gene match. This CDR3 region has 14 residues. The CDR3 bases are TGTGCCAGCAGTGGGACAGGGAGCAATCAGCCCCAGCATTTT. The encoded protein is CASSGTGSNQPQHF.

The chain combines TRBV7-2 with TRBJ1-4; 7 bases match TRBD1. This CDR3 is built from 13 residues. Trimming at V came to 5 bases and at J to 15 bases, leaving 12 bases not matched to a gene. CDR1 SGHTA and CDR2 FQGNSA come from the germline V gene. For the CDR3, the DNA is TGTGCCAGCAGCCCCGGTCTTGCCAGGGGGATGTTTTTT. Encoded protein: CASSPGLARGMFF.

This chain links TRBV28 with TRBJ2-7; 7 bases fit TRBD1. V trimming: 3 bases; J trimming: 7 bases; junction bases outside the gene matches: 9. The germline V gene encodes CDR1 MDHEN and CDR2 SYDVKM. CDR3 length: 14 amino acids. The CDR3 DNA sequence: TGTGCCAGCAGTTTGTTTAAGGGGGCCGGAGAGCAGTACTTC. Amino acid sequence: CASSLFKGAGEQYF.

This chain uses TRBV9 with TRBJ1-1; D is undetermined. The V gene lost 3 bases and the J gene lost 2 bases, with 11 bases spanning the gap. The CDR3 length is 14 residues. In germline, CDR1 is SGDLS, CDR2 YYNGEE. The CDR3 loop reads CASSATNENTEAFF. CDR3 DNA sequence: TGTGCCAGCAGCGCCACTAACGAAAACACTGAAGCTTTCTTT.

The chain uses TRBV7-9 and TRBJ2-2; unclear D gene. V was shortened by 2 bases and J by 2 bases, with 9 bases between the two germline ends. The CDR3 sequence is 15 residues long. Germline CDR1 is SEHNR and CDR2 is FQNEAQ (reference sequence). DNA for the CDR3: TGTGCCAGCAGCTTAAGCCCCCTAAACACCGGGGAGCTGTTTTTT. It translates to CASSLSPLNTGELFF.

The genes are TRBV25-1 and TRBJ2-1, with 11 bases that match TRBD1. Germline values: CDR1 MGHDK, CDR2 SYGVNS. V shed 4 bases, J shed 9 bases, and the junction held 8 bases outside the gene matches. The CDR3 runs 15 residues. The CDR3 is CASSAGQGGRSEQFF. CDR3 DNA sequence: TGTGCCAGCAGTGCGGGACAGGGGGGAAGGAGTGAGCAGTTCTTC.

This chain joins TRBV4-1 and TRBJ2-3; TRBD2 matches 12 bases. This CDR3 contains 16 residues. V was pared by 4 bases and J by 4 bases, with 6 bases of the junction left unmatched. CDR1 is MGHRA and CDR2 is YSYEKL in the germline V gene. CDR3 region: CASSPLTSGSADTQYF. The CDR3 coding sequence is TGCGCCAGCAGCCCCTTGACTAGCGGGAGTGCAGATACGCAGTATTTT.

The genes are TRBV5-1 and TRBJ1-6; a possible D gene is TRBD1 (5 bases). This CDR3 region has 15 residues. Germline values: CDR1 SGHRS, CDR2 YFSETQ. Trimming stripped 0 bases from V and 4 bases from J, with 8 bases between. The CDR3 bases are TGCGCCAGCAGCTTGGGGGCAGGGTATAATTCACCCCTCCACTTT. This codes for CASSLGAGYNSPLHF. The full variable domain, in which reference TRBV5-1 and TRBJ1-6 provide the parts outside the CDR3, is KAGVTQTPRYLIKTRGQQVTLSCSPISGHRSVSWYQQTPGQGLQFLFEYFSETQRNKGNFPGRFSGRQFSNSRSEMNVSTLELGDSALYLCASSLGAGYNSPLHFGNGTRLTVT.

The V call is TRBV6-5, the J call TRBJ1-2; no clear D gene. This CDR3 is 15 amino acids long. The germline gives CDR1 MNHEY, CDR2 SVGAGI. The germline V and J ends were trimmed by 0 bases and 8 bases, with 16 bases remaining between them. Here the CDR3 reads CASSYSAGRRGGYTF. The CDR3 DNA sequence: TGTGCCAGCAGTTACTCAGCCGGGAGGCGGGGAGGCTACACCTTC.

The J gene is TRBJ2-7, the V gene TRBV19; the D gene is possibly TRBD2 (5 bases). Per germline, CDR1 LNHDA and CDR2 SQIVND (reference sequence). The CDR3 loop spans 15 amino acids. With 3 bases removed from V and 3 bases from J, the gap between germline ends came to 15 bases. The CDR3 loop is CASSIATTSGYEQYF. In nucleotides, the CDR3 is TGTGCCAGTAGTATTGCCACTACGAGCGGCTACGAGCAGTACTTC.

The chain's CDR3 is CASSSGQGFADTQYF. In DNA, the CDR3 is TGTGCCAGCAGCTCGGGACAGGGGTTCGCAGATACGCAGTATTTT. V and J are TRBV7-8 and TRBJ2-3; 10 nucleotides agree with TRBD1. After removal of 4 bases from V and 4 bases from J, the junction contained 5 bases not matched to a gene. The germline gives CDR1 SGHVS, CDR2 FQNEAQ. The CDR3 runs 15 residues. The entire variable domain, with the rest obtained from reference TRBV7-8 and TRBJ2-3, is as follows: GAGVSQSPRYKVAKRGQDVALRCDPISGHVSLFWYQQALGQGPEFLTYFQNEAQLDKSGLPSDRFFAERPEGSVSTLKIQRTQQEDSAVYLCASSSGQGFADTQYFGPGTRLTVL.

This chain connects TRBV5-1 to TRBJ2-2; D is perhaps TRBD1 (6 bases). Trimming cost V 4 bases and J 8 bases, with 24 bases left between them. The length of the CDR3 is 17 residues. Germline V lookup: CDR1 SGHRS, CDR2 YFSETQ. For the CDR3, the DNA is TGCGCCAGCAGCCCCCTTGTGGTGACAGGATCGTCGGGGGAGCTGTTTTTT. Translated: CASSPLVVTGSSGELFF.